The clone carrying this T cell receptor beta chain was observed many times. The sample comes from a study of CD8 T cells in ankylosing spondylitis. The V end was cut by 7 bases, the J end by 0 bases, with 13 bases between. Germline loops: CDR1 MDHEN, CDR2 SYDVKM. This CDR3 comprises 14 residues. Libraries for TCR beta were made by quantitative 5'-RACE with molecular barcodes. TCRdb reprocessed the 5' RACE reads with MiXCR, giving one entry per CDR3 protein. The table lists a few hundred thousand distinct CDR3 sequences, roughly 25% of them singletons, with around 0.64% in the top ten. The chain employs TRBV28 and TRBJ2-7, with a weak D call TRBD2 (6 bases). The clonotype originates from a male donor with ankylosing spondylitis or in good health (not recorded which). Material for sequencing was blood, either unsorted or a sorted T cell fraction (not recorded which). The CDR3 coding sequence is TGTGCCAGCACTCACGGGGGACCCTCCTACGAGCAGTACTTC. Translating it yields CASTHGGPSYEQYF.